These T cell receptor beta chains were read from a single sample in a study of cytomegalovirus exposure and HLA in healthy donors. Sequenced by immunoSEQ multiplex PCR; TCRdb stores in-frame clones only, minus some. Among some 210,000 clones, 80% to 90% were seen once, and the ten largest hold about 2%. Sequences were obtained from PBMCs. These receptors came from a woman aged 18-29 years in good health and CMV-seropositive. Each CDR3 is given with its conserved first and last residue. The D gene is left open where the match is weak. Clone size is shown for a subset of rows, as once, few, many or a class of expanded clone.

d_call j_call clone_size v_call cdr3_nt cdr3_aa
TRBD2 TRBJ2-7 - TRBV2 TGTGCCAGCAGTAGGGAGCTAGCGGGTTTTAACGAGCAGTACTTC CASSRELAGFNEQYF
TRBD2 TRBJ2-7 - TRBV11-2 TGTGCCAGCAGCTCCGATAGCGGGAGGGGTTGGGAGCAGTACTTC CASSSDSGRGWEQYF
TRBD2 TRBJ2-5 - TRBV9 TGTGCCAGCAGCGTGGTAGCGGGAGGAGGCGAGACCCAGTACTTC CASSVVAGGGETQYF
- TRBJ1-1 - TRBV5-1 TGCGCCAGCAGCGGCGGCAAGAACACTGAAGCTTTCTTT CASSGGKNTEAFF
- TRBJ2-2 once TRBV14 TGTGCCAGCAGCCAAGAGATTAGCAACACCGGGGAGCTGTTTTTT CASSQEISNTGELFF
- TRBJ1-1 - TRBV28 TGTGCCAGCAGCCTGAACATGAACACTGAAGCTTTCTTT CASSLNMNTEAFF
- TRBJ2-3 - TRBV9 TGTGCCAGCAGCTTCCGGGGTGAGAGCGCGGATACGCAGTATTTT CASSFRGESADTQYF
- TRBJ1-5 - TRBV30 TGTGCCTGGAGCCAGGGGACAAGCAATCAGCCCCAGCATTTT CAWSQGTSNQPQHF
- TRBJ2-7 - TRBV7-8 TGTGCCAGTTCTTTAGACTTGGGCGAGCAGTACTTC CASSLDLGEQYF
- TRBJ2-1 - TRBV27 TGTGCCAGCAGTCCCGGTAGAGGGCAGCAGCAGTTCTTC CASSPGRGQQQFF
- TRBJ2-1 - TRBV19 TGTGCCAGTAGTATAGCAGGGCACTCCTACAATGAGCAGTTCTTC CASSIAGHSYNEQFF
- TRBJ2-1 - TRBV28 TGTGCCAGCAGCGACAATCGGCAGTTCTTC CASSDNRQFF